Following are 5 T cell receptor beta chains from one sample sequenced in a study of metastatic and nonmetastatic thyroid tumors. TCRdb reanalyzed the PCR reads with MiXCR. The top ten hold more than 15% of the sample, which has 15,000 to 20,000 clones, about 34% seen once. Among the patients, none had received any treatment before thyroid surgery. Sequences were obtained from tumor tissue. These receptors were taken from a female donor with papillary thyroid cancer or a benign thyroid nodule (not recorded which). Some clones in this sample may be carry-over from other donors' samples.

This clone qualifies as medium-sized (0.01 to 0.1%). The gene calls are TRBV12-5 and TRBJ1-1, with TRBD1 identical over 7 bases. The V gene's germline CDR1 is LGHNT and CDR2 FRNRAP. The CDR3 consists of 16 residues. The ends lost 2 bases at V and 0 bases at J; junction bases unmatched: 6. CDR3 bases: TGTGCTAGTGGTTTGCCCAATACAGGGGTGAACACTGAAGCTTTCTTT. This codes for CASGLPNTGVNTEAFF. Full variable domain (rest looked up from reference TRBV12-5 and TRBJ1-1): DARVTQTPRHKVTEMGQEVTMRCQPILGHNTVFWYRQTMMQGLELLAYFRNRAPLDDSGMPKDRFSAEMPDATLATLKIQPSEPRDSAVYFCASGLPNTGVNTEAFFGQGTRLTVV.

The count of this clone is one. The genes are TRBV18 and TRBJ1-1; 7 bases map to TRBD1. In germline, CDR1 is KGHSH, CDR2 LQKENI. With V trimmed by 3 bases and J by 1 base, 5 bases remained unmatched. The CDR3 has 15 residues. DNA of the CDR3: TGTGCCAGCTCACCGGCGACAGGGACGAACACTGAAGCTTTCTTT. Translating gives CASSPATGTNTEAFF.

This clone was recorded a few times. This chain uses TRBV19 with TRBJ2-2, with D hard to call. Trimming removed 1 base at V and 2 bases at J, with 5 bases between. The CDR3 covers 14 residues. CDR1 and CDR2 (germline): LNHDA, SQIVND (reference sequence). The CDR3 nucleotides are TGTGCCAGTAGTATAGTTGGAAACACCGGGGAGCTGTTTTTT. Protein product: CASSIVGNTGELFF. Supplemented by reference TRBV19 and TRBJ2-2, the full variable domain reads DGGITQSPKYLFRKEGQNVTLSCEQNLNHDAMYWYRQDPGQGLRLIYYSQIVNDFQKGDIAEGYSVSREKKESFPLTVTSAQKNPTAFYLCASSIVGNTGELFFGEGSRLTVL.

The chain is built from TRBV20-1 and TRBJ2-2, with D tentatively TRBD2 (5 bases). The germline V and J ends were trimmed by 6 bases and 7 bases, with 18 bases remaining between them. Germline V CDR1 and CDR2: DFQATT, SNEGSKA (reference sequence). The CDR3 spans 14 residues. In DNA, the CDR3 is TGCAGTGCCCCACAATTGGGAGCGAACGGGGAGCTGTTTTTT. Encoded protein: CSAPQLGANGELFF.

This clone showed up many times. CDR3 amino acids: CSATSGNTDTQYF. CDR3 DNA: TGCAGTGCTACTAGCGGGAACACAGATACGCAGTATTTT. This rearrangement joins TRBV20-1 to TRBJ2-3, with 9 bases identical to TRBD2. Germline lookup yields CDR1 DFQATT and CDR2 SNEGSKA (reference sequence). CDR3 length: 13 residues. With V trimmed by 4 bases and J by 2 bases, 1 base remained unmatched.